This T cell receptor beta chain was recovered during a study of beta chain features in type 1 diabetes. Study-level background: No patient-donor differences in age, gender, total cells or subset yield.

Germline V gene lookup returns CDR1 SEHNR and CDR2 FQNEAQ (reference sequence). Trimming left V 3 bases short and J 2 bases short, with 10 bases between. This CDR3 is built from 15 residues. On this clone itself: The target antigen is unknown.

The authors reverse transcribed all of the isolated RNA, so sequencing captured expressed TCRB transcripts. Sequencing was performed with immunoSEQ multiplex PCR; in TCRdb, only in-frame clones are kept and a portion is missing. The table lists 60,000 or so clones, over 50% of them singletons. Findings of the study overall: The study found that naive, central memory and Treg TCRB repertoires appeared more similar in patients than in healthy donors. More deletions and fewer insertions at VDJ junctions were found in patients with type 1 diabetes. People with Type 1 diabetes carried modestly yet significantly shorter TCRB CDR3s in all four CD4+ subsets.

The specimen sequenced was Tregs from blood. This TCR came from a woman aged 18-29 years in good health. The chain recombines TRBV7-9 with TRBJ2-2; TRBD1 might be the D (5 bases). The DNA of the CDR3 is TGTGCCAGCAGCTTCGGACAAATTAACACCGGGGAGCTGTTTTTT. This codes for CASSFGQINTGELFF. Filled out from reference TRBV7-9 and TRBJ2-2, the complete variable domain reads DTGVSQNPRHKITKRGQNVTFRCDPISEHNRLYWYRQTLGQGPEFLTYFQNEAQLEKSRLLSDRFSAERPKGSFSTLEIQRTEQGDSAMYLCASSFGQINTGELFFGEGSRLTVL.